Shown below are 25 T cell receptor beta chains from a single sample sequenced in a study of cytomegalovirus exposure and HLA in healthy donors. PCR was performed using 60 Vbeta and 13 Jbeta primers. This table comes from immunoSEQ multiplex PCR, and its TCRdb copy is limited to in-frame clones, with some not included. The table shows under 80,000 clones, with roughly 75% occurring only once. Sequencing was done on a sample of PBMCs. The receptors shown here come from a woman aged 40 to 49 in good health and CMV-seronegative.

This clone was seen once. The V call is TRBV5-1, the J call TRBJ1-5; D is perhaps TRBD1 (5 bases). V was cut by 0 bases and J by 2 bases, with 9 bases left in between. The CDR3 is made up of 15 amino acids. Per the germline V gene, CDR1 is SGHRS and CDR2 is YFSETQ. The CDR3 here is CASSLEGEGNQPQHF. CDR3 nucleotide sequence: TGCGCCAGCAGCTTGGAAGGGGAGGGCAATCAGCCCCAGCATTTT.

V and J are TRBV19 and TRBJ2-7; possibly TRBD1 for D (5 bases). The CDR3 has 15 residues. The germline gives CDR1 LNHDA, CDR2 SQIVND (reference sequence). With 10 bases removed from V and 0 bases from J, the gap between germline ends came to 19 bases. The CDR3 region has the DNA TGTGCCACCAGAGGTCAGGGAACGGGCTCCTACGAGCAGTACTTC. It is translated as CATRGQGTGSYEQYF.

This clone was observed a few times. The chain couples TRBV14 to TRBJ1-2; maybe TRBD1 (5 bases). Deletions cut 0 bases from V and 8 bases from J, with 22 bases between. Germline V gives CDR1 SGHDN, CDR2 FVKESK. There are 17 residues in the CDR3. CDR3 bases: TGTGCCAGCAGCCAAGAGGGGGGTGCCGGGCCCCGGTGGGGCTACACCTTC. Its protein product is CASSQEGGAGPRWGYTF.

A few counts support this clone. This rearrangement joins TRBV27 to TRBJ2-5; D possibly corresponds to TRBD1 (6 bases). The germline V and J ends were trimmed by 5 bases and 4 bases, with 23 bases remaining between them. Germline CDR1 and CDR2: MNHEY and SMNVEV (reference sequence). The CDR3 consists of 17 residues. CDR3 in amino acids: CASSPRQARGVVETQYF. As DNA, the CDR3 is TGTGCCAGCAGTCCTCGCCAGGCCAGGGGAGTCGTAGAGACCCAGTACTTC.

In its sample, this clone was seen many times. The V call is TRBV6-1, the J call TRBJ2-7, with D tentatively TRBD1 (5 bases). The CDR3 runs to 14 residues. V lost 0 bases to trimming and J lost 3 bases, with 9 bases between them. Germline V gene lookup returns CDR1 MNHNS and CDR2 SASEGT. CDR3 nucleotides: TGTGCCAGCAGTGAAGCACACGGACACTACGAGCAGTACTTC. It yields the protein CASSEAHGHYEQYF.

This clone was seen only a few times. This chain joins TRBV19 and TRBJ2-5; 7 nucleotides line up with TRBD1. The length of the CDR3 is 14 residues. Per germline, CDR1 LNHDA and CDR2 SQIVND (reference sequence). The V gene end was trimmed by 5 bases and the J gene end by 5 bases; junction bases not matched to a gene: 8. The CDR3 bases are TGTGCCAGTAGTCCTCAGGGGGTCGTGGAGACCCAGTACTTC. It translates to CASSPQGVVETQYF.

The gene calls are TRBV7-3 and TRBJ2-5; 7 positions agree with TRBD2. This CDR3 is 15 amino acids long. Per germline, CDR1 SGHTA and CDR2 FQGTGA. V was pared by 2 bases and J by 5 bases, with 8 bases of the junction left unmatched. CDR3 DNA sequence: TGTGCCAGCAGCTTAGGGGGGGACCTTCGGGAGACCCAGTACTTC. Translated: CASSLGGDLRETQYF. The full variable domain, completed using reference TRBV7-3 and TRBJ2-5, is GAGVSQTPSNKVTEKGKYVELRCDPISGHTALYWYRQSLGQGPEFLIYFQGTGAADDSGLPNDRFFAVRPEGSVSTLKIQRTERGDSAVYLCASSLGGDLRETQYFGPGTRLLVL.

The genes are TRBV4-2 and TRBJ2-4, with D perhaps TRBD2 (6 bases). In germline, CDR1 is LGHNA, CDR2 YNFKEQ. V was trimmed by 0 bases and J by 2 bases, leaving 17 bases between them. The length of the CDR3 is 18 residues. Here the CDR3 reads CASSQEGTGWGSKNIQYF. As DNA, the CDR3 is TGTGCCAGCAGCCAAGAAGGGACTGGATGGGGGTCCAAAAACATTCAGTACTTC.

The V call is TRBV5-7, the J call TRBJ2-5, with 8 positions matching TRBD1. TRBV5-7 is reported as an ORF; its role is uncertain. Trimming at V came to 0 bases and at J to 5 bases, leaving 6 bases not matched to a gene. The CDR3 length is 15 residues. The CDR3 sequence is CASSLGTGINETQYF. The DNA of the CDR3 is TGTGCCAGCAGCTTGGGGACAGGGATTAATGAGACCCAGTACTTC.

The chain's CDR3 is CASSAGLASISGANVLTF. DNA of the CDR3: TGTGCCAGCAGCGCGGGACTAGCGTCTATCTCTGGGGCCAACGTCCTGACTTTC. V is TRBV11-2 and J is TRBJ2-6; 10 bases align to TRBD2. Germline V gene lookup returns CDR1 SGHAT and CDR2 FQNNGV. The CDR3 totals 18 residues. V gave up 5 bases and J gave up 0 bases; unmatched junction bases: 7.

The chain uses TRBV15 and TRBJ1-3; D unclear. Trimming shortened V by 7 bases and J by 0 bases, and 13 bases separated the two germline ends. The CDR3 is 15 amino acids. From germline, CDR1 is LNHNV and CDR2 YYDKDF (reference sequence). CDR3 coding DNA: TGTGCCACCAAAACGGGAGGTAACTCTGGAAACACCATATATTTT. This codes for CATKTGGNSGNTIYF.

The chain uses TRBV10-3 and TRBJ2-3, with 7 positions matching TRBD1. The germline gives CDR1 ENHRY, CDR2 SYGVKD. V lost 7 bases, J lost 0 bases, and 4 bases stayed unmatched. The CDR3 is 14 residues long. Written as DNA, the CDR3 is TGTGCCATCACCCGACAGGGCAGCACAGATACGCAGTATTTT. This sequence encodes CAITRQGSTDTQYF.

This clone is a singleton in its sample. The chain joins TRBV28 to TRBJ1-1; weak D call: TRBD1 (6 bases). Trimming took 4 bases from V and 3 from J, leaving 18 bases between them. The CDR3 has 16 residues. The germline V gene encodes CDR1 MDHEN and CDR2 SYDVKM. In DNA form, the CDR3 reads TGTGCCAGCAGTTCAGATGGACAGCCAGGTTACACTGAAGCTTTCTTT. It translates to CASSSDGQPGYTEAFF.

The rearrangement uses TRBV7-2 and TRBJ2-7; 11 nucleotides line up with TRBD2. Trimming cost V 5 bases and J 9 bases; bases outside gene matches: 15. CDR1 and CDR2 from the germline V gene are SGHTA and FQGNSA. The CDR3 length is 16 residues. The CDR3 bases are TGTGCCAGCAGCCTCACCTTAGCGGGAGGGCCGTTTGGGCAGTACTTC. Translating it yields CASSLTLAGGPFGQYF.

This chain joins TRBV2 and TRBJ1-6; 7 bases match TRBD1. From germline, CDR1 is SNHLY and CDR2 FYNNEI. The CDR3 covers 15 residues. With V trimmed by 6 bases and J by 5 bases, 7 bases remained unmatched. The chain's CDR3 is CASSYLGTDNSPLHF. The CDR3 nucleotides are TGTGCCAGCAGCTACTTAGGGACAGATAATTCACCCCTCCACTTT.

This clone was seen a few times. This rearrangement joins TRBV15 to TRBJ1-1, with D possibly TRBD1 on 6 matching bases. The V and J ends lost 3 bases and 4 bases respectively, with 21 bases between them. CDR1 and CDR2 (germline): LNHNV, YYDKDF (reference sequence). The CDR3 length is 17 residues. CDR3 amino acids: CATSSHITRGPFTEAFF. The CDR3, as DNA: TGTGCCACCAGCAGCCACATAACGCGGGGGCCCTTCACTGAAGCTTTCTTT. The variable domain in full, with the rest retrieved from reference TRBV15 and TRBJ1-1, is DAMVIQNPRYQVTQFGKPVTLSCSQTLNHNVMYWYQQKSSQAPKLLFHYYDKDFNNEADTPDNFQSRRPNTSFCFLDIRSPGLGDTAMYLCATSSHITRGPFTEAFFGQGTRLTVV.

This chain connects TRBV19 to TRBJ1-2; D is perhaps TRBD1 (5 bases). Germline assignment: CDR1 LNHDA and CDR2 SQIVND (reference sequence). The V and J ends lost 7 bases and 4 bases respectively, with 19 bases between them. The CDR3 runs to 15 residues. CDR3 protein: CASIQTAVSFYGYTF. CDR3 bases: TGTGCCAGTATACAGACAGCAGTCTCGTTCTATGGCTACACCTTC. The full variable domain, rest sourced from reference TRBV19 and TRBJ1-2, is DGGITQSPKYLFRKEGQNVTLSCEQNLNHDAMYWYRQDPGQGLRLIYYSQIVNDFQKGDIAEGYSVSREKKESFPLTVTSAQKNPTAFYLCASIQTAVSFYGYTFGSGTRLTVV.

The CDR3 protein is CASSRLAGGRETQYF. The CDR3 nucleotides are TGTGCCAGCAGTCGACTAGCGGGAGGGCGGGAGACCCAGTACTTC. The genes are TRBV6-5 and TRBJ2-5; TRBD2 matches 14 bases. CDR3 length: 15 amino acids. Germline CDR1 MNHEY, CDR2 SVGAGI. Losses at the gene ends were 5 bases for V and 5 bases for J; bases not matched to a gene: 4.

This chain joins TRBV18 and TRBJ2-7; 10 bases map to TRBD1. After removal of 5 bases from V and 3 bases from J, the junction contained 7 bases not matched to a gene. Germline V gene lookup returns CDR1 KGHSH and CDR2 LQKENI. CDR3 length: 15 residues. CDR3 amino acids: CASSARDRGIYEQYF. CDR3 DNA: TGTGCCAGCTCAGCCCGGGACAGGGGCATCTACGAGCAGTACTTC.

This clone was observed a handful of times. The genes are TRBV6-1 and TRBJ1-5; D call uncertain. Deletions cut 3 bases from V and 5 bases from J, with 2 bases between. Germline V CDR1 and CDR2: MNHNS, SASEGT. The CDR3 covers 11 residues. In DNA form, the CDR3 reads TGTGCCAGCAGTGACGATCAGCCCCAGCATTTT. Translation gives CASSDDQPQHF.

As DNA, the CDR3 is TGTGCCAGTAGGATTAGCGGGAGACAATACAATGAGCAGTTCTTC. This encodes CASRISGRQYNEQFF. The rearrangement joins TRBV19 to TRBJ2-1; 9 nucleotides align to TRBD2. V dropped 6 bases and J dropped 4; count of bases not matched to a gene: 7. CDR1 is LNHDA and CDR2 is SQIVND in the germline V gene (reference sequence). The CDR3 runs to 15 residues. The complete variable domain, with remaining parts taken from reference TRBV19 and TRBJ2-1, reads DGGITQSPKYLFRKEGQNVTLSCEQNLNHDAMYWYRQDPGQGLRLIYYSQIVNDFQKGDIAEGYSVSREKKESFPLTVTSAQKNPTAFYLCASRISGRQYNEQFFGPGTRLTVL.

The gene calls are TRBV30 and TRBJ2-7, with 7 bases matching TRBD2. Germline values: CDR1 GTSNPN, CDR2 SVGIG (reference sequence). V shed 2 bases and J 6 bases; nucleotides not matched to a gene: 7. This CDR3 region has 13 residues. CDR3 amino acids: CAWSPRRGSEQYF. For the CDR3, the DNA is TGTGCCTGGAGTCCCCGGCGGGGGAGCGAGCAGTACTTC.

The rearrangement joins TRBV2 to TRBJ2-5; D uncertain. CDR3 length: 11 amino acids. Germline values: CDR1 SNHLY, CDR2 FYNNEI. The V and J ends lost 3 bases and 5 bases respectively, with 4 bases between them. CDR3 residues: CASSDRETQYF. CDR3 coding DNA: TGTGCCAGCAGTGACCGGGAGACCCAGTACTTC.

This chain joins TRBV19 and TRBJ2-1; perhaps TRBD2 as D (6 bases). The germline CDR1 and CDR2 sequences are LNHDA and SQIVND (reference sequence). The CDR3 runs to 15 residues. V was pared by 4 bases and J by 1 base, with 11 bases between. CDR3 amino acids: CASSTTRSSYNEQFF. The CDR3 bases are TGTGCCAGTAGTACGACTAGAAGTTCCTACAATGAGCAGTTCTTC.

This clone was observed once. The CDR3 region is CAWQNTGELFF. CDR3 in DNA: TGTGCCTGGCAAAACACCGGGGAGCTGTTTTTT. The chain is built from TRBV30 and TRBJ2-2; D is ambiguous. This CDR3 is 11 amino acids long. Trimming shortened V by 5 bases and J by 2 bases, and 3 bases separated the two germline ends. Per the germline V gene, CDR1 is GTSNPN and CDR2 is SVGIG (reference sequence).